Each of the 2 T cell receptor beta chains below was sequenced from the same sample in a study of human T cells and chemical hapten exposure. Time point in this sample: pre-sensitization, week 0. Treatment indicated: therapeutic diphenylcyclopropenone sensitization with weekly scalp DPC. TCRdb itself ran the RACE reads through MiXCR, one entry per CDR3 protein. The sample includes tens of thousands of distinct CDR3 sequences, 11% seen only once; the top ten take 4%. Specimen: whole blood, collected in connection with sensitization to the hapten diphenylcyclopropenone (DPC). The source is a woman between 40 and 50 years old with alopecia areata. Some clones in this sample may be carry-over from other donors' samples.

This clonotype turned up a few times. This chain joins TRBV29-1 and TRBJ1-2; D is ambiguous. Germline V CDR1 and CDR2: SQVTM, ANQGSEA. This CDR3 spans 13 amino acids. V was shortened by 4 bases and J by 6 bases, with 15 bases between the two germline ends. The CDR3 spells CSVGASRSDGYTF. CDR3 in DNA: TGCAGCGTTGGGGCATCTCGGTCTGATGGCTACACCTTC.

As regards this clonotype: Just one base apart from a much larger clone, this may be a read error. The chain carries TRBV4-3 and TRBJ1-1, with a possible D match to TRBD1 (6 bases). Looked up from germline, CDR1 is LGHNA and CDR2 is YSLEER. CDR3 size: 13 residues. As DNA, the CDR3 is TGCGCCAGCAGCCAAACAGGGAACACTGAAGCTTCCTTT. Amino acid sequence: CASSQTGNTEASF.